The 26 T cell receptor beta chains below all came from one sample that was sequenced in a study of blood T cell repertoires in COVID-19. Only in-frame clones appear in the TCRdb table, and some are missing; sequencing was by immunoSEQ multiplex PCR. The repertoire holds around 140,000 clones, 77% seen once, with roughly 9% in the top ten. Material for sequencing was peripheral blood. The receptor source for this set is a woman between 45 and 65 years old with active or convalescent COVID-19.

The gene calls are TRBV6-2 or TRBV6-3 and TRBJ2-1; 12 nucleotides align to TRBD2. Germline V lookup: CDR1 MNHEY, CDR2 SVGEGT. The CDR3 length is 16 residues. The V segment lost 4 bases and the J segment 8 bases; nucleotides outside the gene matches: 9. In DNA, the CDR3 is TGTGCCAGCAGTTCTTTACTAGCGGGAGGAAGTGATGAGCAGTTCTTC. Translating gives CASSSLLAGGSDEQFF.

CDR3 amino acids: CAWSSRALAKNIQYF. The CDR3 DNA sequence: TGTGCCTGGAGTTCCAGGGCCCTAGCCAAAAACATTCAGTACTTC. This sequence joins TRBV30 and TRBJ2-4, with TRBD1 as a possible D gene (5 bases). The V gene lost 2 bases and the J gene lost 0 bases, with 11 bases spanning the gap. Per germline, CDR1 GTSNPN and CDR2 SVGIG (reference sequence). The CDR3 covers 15 residues.

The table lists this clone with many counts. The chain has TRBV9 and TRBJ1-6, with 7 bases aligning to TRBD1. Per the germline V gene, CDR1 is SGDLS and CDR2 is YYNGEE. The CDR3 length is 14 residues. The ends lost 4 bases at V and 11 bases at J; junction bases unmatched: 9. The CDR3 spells CASSPPGGLAPLHF. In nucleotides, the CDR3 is TGTGCCAGCAGCCCCCCAGGGGGGTTGGCACCCCTCCACTTT.

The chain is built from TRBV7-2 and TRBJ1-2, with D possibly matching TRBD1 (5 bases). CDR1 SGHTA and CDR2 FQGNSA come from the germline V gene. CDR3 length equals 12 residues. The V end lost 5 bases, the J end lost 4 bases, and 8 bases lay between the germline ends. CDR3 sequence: CASSGTLYGYTF. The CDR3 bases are TGTGCCAGCAGCGGGACTCTCTATGGCTACACCTTC.

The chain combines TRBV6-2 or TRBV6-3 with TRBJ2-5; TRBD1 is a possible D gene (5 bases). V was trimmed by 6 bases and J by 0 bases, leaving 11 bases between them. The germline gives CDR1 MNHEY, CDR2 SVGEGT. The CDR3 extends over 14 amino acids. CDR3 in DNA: TGTGCCAGCAGCCAAGGGGATTACCAAGAGACCCAGTACTTC. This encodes CASSQGDYQETQYF.

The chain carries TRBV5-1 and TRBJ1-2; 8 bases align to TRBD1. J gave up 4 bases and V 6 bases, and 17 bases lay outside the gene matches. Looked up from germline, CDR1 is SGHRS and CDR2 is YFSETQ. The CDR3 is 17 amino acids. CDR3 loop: CASIQPGQTGEGYGYTF. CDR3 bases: TGCGCCAGCATCCAACCTGGCCAGACAGGGGAGGGCTATGGCTACACCTTC. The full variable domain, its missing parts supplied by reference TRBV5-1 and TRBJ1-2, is KAGVTQTPRYLIKTRGQQVTLSCSPISGHRSVSWYQQTPGQGLQFLFEYFSETQRNKGNFPGRFSGRQFSNSRSEMNVSTLELGDSALYLCASIQPGQTGEGYGYTFGSGTRLTVV.

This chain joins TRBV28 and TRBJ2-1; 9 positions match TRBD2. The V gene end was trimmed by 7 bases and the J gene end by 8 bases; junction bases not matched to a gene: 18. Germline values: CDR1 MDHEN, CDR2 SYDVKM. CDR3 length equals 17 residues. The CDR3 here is CASNRGREGLILHEQFF. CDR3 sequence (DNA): TGTGCCAGCAATCGGGGGCGGGAGGGCCTAATTTTACATGAGCAGTTCTTC.

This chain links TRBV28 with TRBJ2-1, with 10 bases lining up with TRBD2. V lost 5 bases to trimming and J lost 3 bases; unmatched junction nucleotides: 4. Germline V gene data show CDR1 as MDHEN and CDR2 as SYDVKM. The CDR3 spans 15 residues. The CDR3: CASSPGTSDYNEQFF. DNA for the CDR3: TGTGCCAGCAGTCCAGGGACTAGCGACTACAATGAGCAGTTCTTC.

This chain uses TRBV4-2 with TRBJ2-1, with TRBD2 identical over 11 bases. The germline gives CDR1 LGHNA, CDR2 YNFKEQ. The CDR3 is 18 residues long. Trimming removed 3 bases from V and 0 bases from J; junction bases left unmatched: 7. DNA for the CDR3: TGTGCCAGCAGCCAGGACGGGACTAGCGGTAACTCCTACAATGAGCAGTTCTTC. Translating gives CASSQDGTSGNSYNEQFF.

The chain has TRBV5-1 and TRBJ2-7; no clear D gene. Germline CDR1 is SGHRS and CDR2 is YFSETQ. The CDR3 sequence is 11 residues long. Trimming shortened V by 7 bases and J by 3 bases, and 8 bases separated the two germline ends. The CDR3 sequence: CASRDNYEQYF. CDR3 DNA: TGCGCCAGCCGCGACAACTACGAGCAGTACTTC.

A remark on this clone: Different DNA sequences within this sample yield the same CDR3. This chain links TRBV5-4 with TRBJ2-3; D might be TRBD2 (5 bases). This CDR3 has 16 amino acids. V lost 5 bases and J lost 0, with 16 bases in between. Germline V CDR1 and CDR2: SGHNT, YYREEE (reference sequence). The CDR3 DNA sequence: TGTGCCAGCAGTTCCGGAGGACGGTCAAGCACAGATACGCAGTATTTT. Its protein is CASSSGGRSSTDTQYF.

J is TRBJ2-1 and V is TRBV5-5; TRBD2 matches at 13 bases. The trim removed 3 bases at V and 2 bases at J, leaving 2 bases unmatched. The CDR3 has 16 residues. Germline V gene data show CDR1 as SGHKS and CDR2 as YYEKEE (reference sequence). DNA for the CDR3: TGTGCCAGCAGCTGGGGGACTAGCGGGACCTACAATGAGCAGTTCTTC. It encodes CASSWGTSGTYNEQFF. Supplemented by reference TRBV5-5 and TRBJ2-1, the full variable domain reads DAGVTQSPTHLIKTRGQQVTLRCSPISGHKSVSWYQQVLGQGPQFIFQYYEKEERGRGNFPDRFSARQFPNYSSELNVNALLLGDSALYLCASSWGTSGTYNEQFFGPGTRLTVL.

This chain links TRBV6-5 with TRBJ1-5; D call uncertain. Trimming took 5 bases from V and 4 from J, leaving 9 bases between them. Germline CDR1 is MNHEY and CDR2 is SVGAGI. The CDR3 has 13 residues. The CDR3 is CASSPTENQPQHF. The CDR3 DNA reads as TGTGCCAGCAGTCCCACCGAGAATCAGCCCCAGCATTTT.

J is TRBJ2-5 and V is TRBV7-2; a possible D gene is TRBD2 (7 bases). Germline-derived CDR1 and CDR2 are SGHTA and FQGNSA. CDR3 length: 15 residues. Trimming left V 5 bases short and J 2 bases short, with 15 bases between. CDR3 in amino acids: CASSPRGGWQETQYF. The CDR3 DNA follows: TGTGCCAGCAGCCCGAGGGGGGGGTGGCAAGAGACCCAGTACTTC.

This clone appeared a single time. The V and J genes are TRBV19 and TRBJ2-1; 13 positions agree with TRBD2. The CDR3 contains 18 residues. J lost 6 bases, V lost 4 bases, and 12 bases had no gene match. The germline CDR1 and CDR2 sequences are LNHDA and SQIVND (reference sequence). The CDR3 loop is CASSTRTSGRRPPNEQFF. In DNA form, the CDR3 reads TGTGCCAGTAGTACTCGGACTAGCGGGAGACGCCCCCCCAATGAGCAGTTCTTC. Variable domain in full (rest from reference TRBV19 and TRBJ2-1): DGGITQSPKYLFRKEGQNVTLSCEQNLNHDAMYWYRQDPGQGLRLIYYSQIVNDFQKGDIAEGYSVSREKKESFPLTVTSAQKNPTAFYLCASSTRTSGRRPPNEQFFGPGTRLTVL.

The CDR3 DNA sequence: TGTGCCAGCAGCCCCGAGGGAGGCTATGGCTACACCTTC. Translation gives CASSPEGGYGYTF. J is TRBJ1-2 and V is TRBV4-2; D ambiguous. The germline gives CDR1 LGHNA, CDR2 YNFKEQ. The CDR3 spans 13 residues. Deletions cut 4 bases from V and 4 bases from J, with 10 bases between.

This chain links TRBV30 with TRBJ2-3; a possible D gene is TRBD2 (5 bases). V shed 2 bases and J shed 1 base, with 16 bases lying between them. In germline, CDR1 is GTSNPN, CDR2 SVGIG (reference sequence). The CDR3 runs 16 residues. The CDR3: CAWSPRLYSGTDTQYF. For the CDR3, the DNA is TGTGCCTGGAGTCCGAGACTATATTCGGGCACAGATACGCAGTATTTT.

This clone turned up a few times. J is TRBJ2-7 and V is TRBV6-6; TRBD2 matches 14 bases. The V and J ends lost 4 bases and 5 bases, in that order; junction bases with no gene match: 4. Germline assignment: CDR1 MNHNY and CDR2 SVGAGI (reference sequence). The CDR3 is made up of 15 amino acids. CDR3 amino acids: CASSSGLAGVDEQYF. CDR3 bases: TGTGCCAGCAGTTCGGGACTAGCGGGAGTCGACGAGCAGTACTTC.

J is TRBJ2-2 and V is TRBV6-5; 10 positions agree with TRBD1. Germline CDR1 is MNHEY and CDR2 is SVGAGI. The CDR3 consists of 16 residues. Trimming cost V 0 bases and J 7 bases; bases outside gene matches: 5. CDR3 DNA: TGTGCCAGCAGTTACTCCTTGGGACAGGGGTTCGGGGAGCTGTTTTTT. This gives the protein CASSYSLGQGFGELFF.

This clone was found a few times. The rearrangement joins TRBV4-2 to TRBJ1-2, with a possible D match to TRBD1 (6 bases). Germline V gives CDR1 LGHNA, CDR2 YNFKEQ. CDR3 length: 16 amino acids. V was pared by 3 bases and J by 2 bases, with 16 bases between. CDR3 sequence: CASSQGYRESNYGYTF. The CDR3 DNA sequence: TGTGCCAGCAGCCAGGGTTACAGGGAGTCAAACTATGGCTACACCTTC.

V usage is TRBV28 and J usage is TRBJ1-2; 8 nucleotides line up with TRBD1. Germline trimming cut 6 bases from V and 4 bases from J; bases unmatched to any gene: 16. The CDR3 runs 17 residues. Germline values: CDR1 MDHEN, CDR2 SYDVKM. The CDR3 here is CASRATGGDFRSYGYTF. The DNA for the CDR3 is TGTGCCAGCAGGGCTACAGGGGGTGACTTCCGAAGCTATGGCTACACCTTC.

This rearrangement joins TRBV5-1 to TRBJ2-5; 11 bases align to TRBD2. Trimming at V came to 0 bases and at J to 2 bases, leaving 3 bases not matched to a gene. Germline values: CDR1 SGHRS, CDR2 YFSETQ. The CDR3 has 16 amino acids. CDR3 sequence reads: CASSLAGTSGQETQYF. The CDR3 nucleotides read TGCGCCAGCAGCTTGGCCGGGACTAGCGGACAAGAGACCCAGTACTTC.

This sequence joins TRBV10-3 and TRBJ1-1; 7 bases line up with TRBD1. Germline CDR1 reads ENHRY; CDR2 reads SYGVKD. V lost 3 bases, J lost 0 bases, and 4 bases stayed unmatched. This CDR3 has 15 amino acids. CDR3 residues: CAISDPGQLNTEAFF. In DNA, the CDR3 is TGTGCCATCAGTGATCCGGGACAGCTGAACACTGAAGCTTTCTTT.

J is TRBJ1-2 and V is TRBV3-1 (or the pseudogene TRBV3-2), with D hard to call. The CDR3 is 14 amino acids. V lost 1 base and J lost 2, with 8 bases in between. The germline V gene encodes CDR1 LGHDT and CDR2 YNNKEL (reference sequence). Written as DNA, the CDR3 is TGTGCCAGCAGCCAAGCTTCGGGAAACTATGGCTACACCTTC. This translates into CASSQASGNYGYTF.

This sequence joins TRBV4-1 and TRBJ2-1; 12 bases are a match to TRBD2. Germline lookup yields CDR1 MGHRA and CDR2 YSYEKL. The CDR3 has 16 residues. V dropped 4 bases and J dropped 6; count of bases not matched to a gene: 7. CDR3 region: CASSREGLAGGNEQFF. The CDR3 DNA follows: TGCGCCAGCAGCCGGGAGGGACTAGCGGGCGGCAATGAGCAGTTCTTC.

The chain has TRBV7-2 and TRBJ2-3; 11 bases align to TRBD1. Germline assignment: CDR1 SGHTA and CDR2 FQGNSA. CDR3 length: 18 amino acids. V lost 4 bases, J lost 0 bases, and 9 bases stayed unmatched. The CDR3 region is CASSSPDRGQRSTDTQYF. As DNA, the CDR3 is TGTGCCAGCAGCTCCCCGGACAGGGGGCAAAGGAGCACAGATACGCAGTATTTT.